This passage covers 11 T cell receptor beta chains from one sample sequenced in a study of radiation and T cells in renal cell carcinoma. Described time point: baseline pretreatment blood. The treatment is: 15 Gy SBRT to primary tumor, nephrectomy 4 weeks later. The data were produced by immunoSEQ multiplex PCR, yet TCRdb's version contains in-frame clones alone and is incomplete. In the table there are about 95,000 clones, about 86% of which are singletons. The source was blood, collected from a patient whose treatment included radiotherapy and nephrectomy. All receptors come from a man aged 45-65 years with renal cell carcinoma.

The rearrangement uses TRBV5-8 and TRBJ1-5; TRBD1 agrees at 7 bases. The V and J ends lost 4 bases and 0 bases, in that order; junction bases with no gene match: 7. This CDR3 spans 16 amino acids. CDR1 is SGHTS, CDR2 YDEGEE, per germline. CDR3 region: CASSPGQDYSNQPQHF. The CDR3 DNA reads as TGTGCCAGCAGCCCCGGACAGGACTATAGCAATCAGCCCCAGCATTTT.

The gene calls are TRBV6-6 and TRBJ2-2; no firm D call. CDR3 length: 15 residues. Trimming stripped 2 bases from V and 2 bases from J, with 9 bases between. The germline gives CDR1 MNHNY, CDR2 SVGAGI (reference sequence). In DNA, the CDR3 is TGTGCCAGCAGTTACCGGCGTGACAACACCGGGGAGCTGTTTTTT. Its protein is CASSYRRDNTGELFF.

This clone has just one count. The chain carries TRBV6-5 and TRBJ2-3; tentatively, D is TRBD2 (5 bases). The CDR3 is 14 amino acids. The germline V gene has CDR1 MNHEY and CDR2 SVGAGI. The V end lost 6 bases, the J end lost 4 bases, and 14 bases lay between the germline ends. This CDR3 is CASRQQRASDTQYF. CDR3 coding DNA: TGTGCCAGCAGACAACAGAGGGCGTCAGATACGCAGTATTTT.

The CDR3 DNA is TGCGCCAGCAGCCAAGATCAGGTCTCCTATGGCTACACCTTC. Translation: CASSQDQVSYGYTF. The rearrangement joins TRBV4-3 to TRBJ1-2; D call uncertain. Germline CDR1 and CDR2: LGHNA and YSLEER. The CDR3 consists of 14 residues. Trimming shortened V by 0 bases and J by 4 bases, and 9 bases separated the two germline ends.

The chain has TRBV7-9 and TRBJ1-2; D is perhaps TRBD1 (5 bases). Germline CDR1 SEHNR, CDR2 FQNEAQ (reference sequence). CDR3 length equals 13 residues. The germline V and J ends were trimmed by 4 bases and 6 bases, with 12 bases remaining between them. The CDR3 protein is CASSSSGLNGYTF. The CDR3 DNA reads as TGTGCCAGCAGCTCCTCGGGGCTTAATGGCTACACCTTC.

The V call is TRBV7-3, the J call TRBJ2-2; D not certain. CDR1 SGHTA and CDR2 FQGTGA come from the germline V gene. This CDR3 region has 12 residues. With 5 bases removed from V and 8 bases from J, the gap between germline ends came to 9 bases. The CDR3 region has the DNA TGTGCCAGCAGCCTACCTGCAGGGGAGCTGTTTTTT. This gives the protein CASSLPAGELFF.

The chain couples TRBV7-2 to TRBJ2-5; a possible D gene is TRBD1 (6 bases). The DNA end favors TRBJ2-7, so the J call may be wrong. The germline gives CDR1 SGHTA, CDR2 FQGNSA. The CDR3 loop spans 14 amino acids. The CDR3 loop reads CASSYEDSYYEQYF. Written as DNA, the CDR3 is TGTGCCAGCAGTTATGAGGACAGCTACTACGAGCAGTACTTC.

The V and J genes are TRBV30 and TRBJ2-5; D is perhaps TRBD1 or TRBD2 (5 bases each). The V end was cut by 1 base, the J end by 4 bases, with 16 bases between. This CDR3 spans 15 amino acids. Germline V CDR1 and CDR2: GTSNPN, SVGIG (reference sequence). This chain's CDR3 is CAWSATGSGGETQYF. CDR3 in DNA: TGTGCCTGGAGTGCAACGGGGTCTGGGGGAGAGACCCAGTACTTC.

This sequence joins TRBV25-1 and TRBJ1-2; a possible D gene is TRBD1 (5 bases). Trimming left V 4 bases short and J 8 bases short, with 14 bases between. CDR3 length: 13 amino acids. From germline, CDR1 is MGHDK and CDR2 SYGVNS. In DNA, the CDR3 is TGTGCCAGCAGTGGGGGCTCACTGTGGGGCTACACCTTC. Protein sequence: CASSGGSLWGYTF.

The CDR3 loop reads CASSLVQGANTGELFF. CDR3 in DNA: TGTGCCAGCAGCTTGGTTCAGGGAGCGAACACCGGGGAGCTGTTTTTT. The chain combines TRBV5-4 with TRBJ2-2; either TRBD1 or TRBD2 may fit D (5 bases each). From germline, CDR1 is SGHNT and CDR2 YYREEE (reference sequence). Trimming stripped 0 bases from V and 0 bases from J, with 9 bases between. The CDR3 spans 16 residues.

The chain combines TRBV7-2 with TRBJ1-2, with TRBD1 matching 8 bases. V trimming: 4 bases; J trimming: 4 bases; junction bases outside the gene matches: 5. The CDR3 consists of 14 residues. The V gene's germline CDR1 is SGHTA and CDR2 FQGNSA. This chain's CDR3 is CASSSGQASYGYTF. The CDR3 DNA follows: TGTGCCAGCAGCTCGGGACAGGCAAGCTATGGCTACACCTTC.